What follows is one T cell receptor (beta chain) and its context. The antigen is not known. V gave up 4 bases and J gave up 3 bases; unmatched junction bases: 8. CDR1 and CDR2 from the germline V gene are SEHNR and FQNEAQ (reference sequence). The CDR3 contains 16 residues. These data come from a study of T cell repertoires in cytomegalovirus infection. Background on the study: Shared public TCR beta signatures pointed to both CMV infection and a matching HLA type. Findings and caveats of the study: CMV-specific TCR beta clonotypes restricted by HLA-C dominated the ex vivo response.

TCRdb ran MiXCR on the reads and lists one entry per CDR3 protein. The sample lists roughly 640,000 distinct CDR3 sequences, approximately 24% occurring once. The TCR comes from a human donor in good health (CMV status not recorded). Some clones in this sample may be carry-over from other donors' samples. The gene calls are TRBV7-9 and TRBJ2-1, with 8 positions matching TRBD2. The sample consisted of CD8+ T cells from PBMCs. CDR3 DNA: TGTGCCAGCAGCTGGTCGGGGGGGCTAAACTACAATGAGCAGTTCTTC. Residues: CASSWSGGLNYNEQFF.